The 13 T cell receptor beta chains given below trace back to one sample, sequenced in a study of blood T cell repertoires in COVID-19. The repertoire was sequenced with immunoSEQ multiplex PCR; TCRdb's copy has only in-frame clones and lacks some. The repertoire holds approximately 250,000 clones, with around 89% as singletons. The sample comprised PBMCs or T cells enriched from blood (not recorded which). The source is a woman in her thirties or forties with acute COVID-19.

The CDR3 protein is CASSQAGSTDTQYF. The CDR3 DNA reads TGTGCCAGCAGCCAAGCGGGAAGCACAGATACGCAGTATTTT. V and J are TRBV4-2 and TRBJ2-3; D is perhaps TRBD2 (5 bases). The CDR3 covers 14 residues. Trimming pared 1 base from V and 0 bases from J, leaving 5 bases between. Germline V gene sequence: CDR1 LGHNA, CDR2 YNFKEQ.

The chain uses TRBV29-1 and TRBJ2-7; 9 positions agree with TRBD2. V was pared by 7 bases and J by 2 bases, with 3 bases of the junction left unmatched. Germline V gene lookup returns CDR1 SQVTM and CDR2 ANQGSEA. This CDR3 has 12 amino acids. The CDR3 reads CSAAGGTYEQYF. In DNA form, the CDR3 reads TGCAGCGCCGCGGGGGGGACCTACGAGCAGTACTTC.

The chain employs TRBV19 and TRBJ2-1; 14 nucleotides line up with TRBD2. Trimming took 5 bases from V and 7 from J; bases not matched to a gene: 4. In germline, CDR1 is LNHDA, CDR2 SQIVND (reference sequence). The CDR3 extends over 15 amino acids. The CDR3: CASSEWTSGGNEQFF. CDR3 nucleotides: TGTGCCAGTAGTGAATGGACTAGCGGGGGGAATGAGCAGTTCTTC.

J is TRBJ1-4 and V is TRBV7-8; 8 bases line up with TRBD1. The CDR3 loop spans 17 amino acids. Germline V gene lookup returns CDR1 SGHVS and CDR2 FQNEAQ. Trimming at V came to 5 bases and at J to 4 bases, leaving 12 bases not matched to a gene. The CDR3 loop is CASSVSQGGYSNEKLFF. The CDR3 coding sequence is TGTGCCAGCAGCGTATCACAGGGGGGGTATAGTAATGAAAAACTGTTTTTT.

The chain recombines TRBV7-8 with TRBJ1-2; no clear D. Trimming left V 1 base short and J 2 bases short, with 8 bases between. The germline V gene encodes CDR1 SGHVS and CDR2 FQNEAQ. The CDR3 is 14 residues long. CDR3 DNA: TGTGCCAGCAGCTTAGGAACTAGAAACTATGGCTACACCTTC. Encoded protein: CASSLGTRNYGYTF.

The chain links TRBV7-3 to TRBJ2-1; 14 bases map to TRBD2. The V gene end was trimmed by 5 bases and the J gene end by 9 bases; junction bases not matched to a gene: 12. Germline CDR1 and CDR2: SGHTA and FQGTGA. The CDR3 sequence is 17 residues long. CDR3 amino acids: CASSQRLAGGPDREQFF. As DNA, the CDR3 is TGTGCCAGCAGCCAGAGACTAGCGGGAGGGCCTGATCGTGAGCAGTTCTTC.

The chain links TRBV19 to TRBJ2-4, with TRBD1 matching 11 bases. V shed 6 bases and J 2 bases; nucleotides not matched to a gene: 12. CDR1 is LNHDA, CDR2 SQIVND, per germline (reference sequence). This CDR3 has 18 amino acids. In DNA form, the CDR3 reads TGTGCCAGTAGATCGGGGCAGGGGACAGGGGGTACCAAAAACATTCAGTACTTC. It translates to CASRSGQGTGGTKNIQYF. The complete variable domain, with remaining parts taken from reference TRBV19 and TRBJ2-4, reads DGGITQSPKYLFRKEGQNVTLSCEQNLNHDAMYWYRQDPGQGLRLIYYSQIVNDFQKGDIAEGYSVSREKKESFPLTVTSAQKNPTAFYLCASRSGQGTGGTKNIQYFGAGTRLSVL.

The gene calls are TRBV7-2 and TRBJ2-1; D might be TRBD2 (5 bases). Trimming removed 5 bases from V and 2 bases from J, with 13 bases in between. This CDR3 is built from 15 residues. CDR1 and CDR2 (germline): SGHTA, FQGNSA. CDR3 protein: CASSPPGGPYNEQFF. CDR3 in DNA: TGTGCCAGCAGCCCCCCAGGCGGGCCCTACAATGAGCAGTTCTTC.

In this sample, this clone turned up a few times. CDR3 bases: TGTGCCAGCAGCCCCCGGACAGGGTACGGCTATGGCTACACCTTC. Translating gives CASSPRTGYGYGYTF. V and J are TRBV9 and TRBJ1-2; 8 bases align to TRBD1. This CDR3 is 15 amino acids long. Germline-derived CDR1 and CDR2 are SGDLS and YYNGEE. V shed 4 bases, J shed 4 bases, and the junction held 9 bases outside the gene matches.

A few counts support this clone. The chain couples TRBV15 to TRBJ1-2; weak D call: TRBD1 (5 bases). The V gene lost 1 base and the J gene lost 7 bases, with 13 bases spanning the gap. Germline V lookup: CDR1 LNHNV, CDR2 YYDKDF (reference sequence). CDR3 length equals 14 residues. CDR3: CATSRGEGYVGYTF. In DNA, the CDR3 is TGTGCCACCAGCAGAGGGGAGGGGTACGTTGGCTACACCTTC. The entire variable domain, with the rest obtained from reference TRBV15 and TRBJ1-2, is as follows: DAMVIQNPRYQVTQFGKPVTLSCSQTLNHNVMYWYQQKSSQAPKLLFHYYDKDFNNEADTPDNFQSRRPNTSFCFLDIRSPGLGDTAMYLCATSRGEGYVGYTFGSGTRLTVV.

This clone was picked up one time. This chain links TRBV7-9 with TRBJ2-3; TRBD2 aligns across 7 bases. With V trimmed by 7 bases and J by 3 bases, 7 bases remained unmatched. The CDR3 consists of 14 residues. Germline assignment: CDR1 SEHNR and CDR2 FQNEAQ (reference sequence). In nucleotides, the CDR3 is TGTGCCAGCACATCCGGGAGGTTTACAGATACGCAGTATTTT. Protein product: CASTSGRFTDTQYF.

The V call is TRBV7-3, the J call TRBJ2-3, with D unclear. The ends were cut back, 5 bases at V and 2 bases at J, with 11 bases in the middle. CDR1 SGHTA and CDR2 FQGTGA come from the germline V gene. The CDR3 runs 14 residues. CDR3 loop: CASSLVGDTDTQYF. In nucleotides, the CDR3 is TGTGCCAGCAGCCTTGTCGGTGACACAGATACGCAGTATTTT. The full variable domain, completed using reference TRBV7-3 and TRBJ2-3, is GAGVSQTPSNKVTEKGKYVELRCDPISGHTALYWYRQSLGQGPEFLIYFQGTGAADDSGLPNDRFFAVRPEGSVSTLKIQRTERGDSAVYLCASSLVGDTDTQYFGPGTRLTVL.

The chain has TRBV6-5 and TRBJ2-1; 8 bases are shared with TRBD2. With 0 bases clipped from V and 8 bases from J, the junction kept 9 bases outside the gene matches. The CDR3 has 16 residues. CDR1 is MNHEY and CDR2 is SVGAGI in the germline V gene. The CDR3 nucleotides read TGTGCCAGCAGTTACTCTCGCGGGGGGAGAGGACATGAGCAGTTCTTC. Translating it yields CASSYSRGGRGHEQFF.